This T cell receptor beta chain emerged from a study of somatic mutations in cytotoxic T cells in rheumatoid arthritis. Study summary: Selected populations of V beta antibody-stained T cells underwent flow sorting at nearly 100% purity; these encompassed V beta1+ cells subjected to TCRB sequencing.

Sequencing used immunoSEQ multiplex PCR; TCRdb keeps in-frame clones, though not all of them. The sample contains about 14,000 clones, roughly 73% of which appear only once. The CDR3 is 15 residues long. Trimming took off 6 bases at V and 1 base at J, with 15 bases between the two ends. Germline values: CDR1 MNHEY, CDR2 SMNVEV (reference sequence). The receptor was derived from an adult with rheumatoid arthritis. This sequence joins TRBV27 and TRBJ2-5, with D maybe TRBD2 (7 bases). Sample: CD8+ T cells sorted from blood. The CDR3 protein is CASRRAGASQETQYF. CDR3 bases: TGTGCCAGCAGGCGGGCGGGGGCTTCCCAAGAGACCCAGTACTTC.